This TCR beta chain emerged from a study of blood T cell repertoires in COVID-19. Study-level information: Sources were T cells, B-cell-depleted T cells, or PBMCs; the material itself was cDNA or gDNA.

Only in-frame clones appear in the TCRdb table, and some are missing; sequencing was by immunoSEQ multiplex PCR. The sample yields some 150,000 clones, 85% seen once. The V and J ends lost 3 bases and 11 bases, in that order; junction bases with no gene match: 12. This CDR3 is built from 14 residues. Looked up from germline, CDR1 is SGHRS and CDR2 is YFSETQ. The TCR was taken from a woman aged 40-49 years who had recovered from COVID-19. The chain joins TRBV5-1 to TRBJ2-5; the match to TRBD1 covers 8 bases. What was sequenced was PBMCs or T cells enriched from blood (not recorded which). The CDR3 is CASSSGQGEVAQYF. The CDR3 region has the DNA TGCGCCAGCAGCTCCGGACAGGGAGAGGTAGCGCAGTACTTC.